These 24 T cell receptor beta chains originate from one sample sequenced in a study of response to subunit inactivated influenza vaccine. TCRdb independently ran MiXCR on the RT-PCR reads; one entry per CDR3 protein. The table lists 700,000 to 900,000 distinct CDR3 sequences, roughly 20% of them singletons, with roughly 10% in the top ten. Sequencing was performed on PBMCs from blood, taken 4 to 6 days after vaccination. The receptors shown here come from a man aged 45-65 years who received an inactivated influenza vaccine.

This clonotype was recorded many times. The CDR3 coding sequence is TGTGCCAGCAGATACGGACAGGGAAACACTGAAGCTTTCTTT. Encoded protein: CASRYGQGNTEAFF. The V call is TRBV12-3 or TRBV12-4, the J call TRBJ1-1, with TRBD1 identical over 8 bases. Trimming cost V 6 bases and J 2 bases; bases outside gene matches: 5. This CDR3 comprises 14 residues.

The chain couples TRBV28 to TRBJ2-7; D is tentatively TRBD1 or TRBD2 (6 bases each). Trimming cost V 5 bases and J 5 bases, with 16 bases left between them. This CDR3 spans 14 amino acids. In germline, CDR1 is MDHEN, CDR2 SYDVKM. The CDR3 DNA reads as TGTGCCAGCAGTACCACAGGGAGGAGCGACGAGCAGTACTTC. This codes for CASSTTGRSDEQYF.

This clonotype was seen repeatedly, ten times or more. The V gene is TRBV11-2, the J gene TRBJ2-2; D is unresolved. The germline V and J ends were trimmed by 5 bases and 9 bases, with 16 bases remaining between them. CDR1 and CDR2 from the germline V gene are SGHAT and FQNNGV. There are 14 residues in the CDR3. The CDR3 protein is CASSRSRANRELFF. The CDR3 nucleotides read TGTGCCAGCAGCAGAAGTAGGGCCAACCGGGAGCTGTTTTTT.

The gene calls are TRBV6-2 or TRBV6-3 and TRBJ2-7; D may match TRBD1 or TRBD2 (5 bases each). Between the trimmed V and J ends, which lost 5 bases and 0 bases, there was a span of 14 bases. Germline values: CDR1 MNHEY, CDR2 SVGEGT. The CDR3 loop spans 15 amino acids. CDR3 loop: CASSDGTSSSYEQYF. In nucleotides, the CDR3 is TGTGCCAGCAGTGACGGGACGTCCAGCTCCTACGAGCAGTACTTC.

The V and J genes are TRBV2 and TRBJ1-4; TRBD1 aligns across 7 bases. The CDR3 is 16 residues long. Trimming cost V 6 bases and J 5 bases; bases outside gene matches: 12. The germline V gene has CDR1 SNHLY and CDR2 FYNNEI. The CDR3 sequence: CASSPRQGRGNEKLFF. CDR3 nucleotides: TGTGCCAGCAGCCCCAGACAGGGCCGGGGAAATGAAAAACTGTTTTTT.

This clonotype was counted between two and nine times. The rearrangement uses TRBV12-3 or TRBV12-4 and TRBJ2-1; 9 bases are a match to TRBD2. The V segment lost 5 bases and the J segment 8 bases; nucleotides outside the gene matches: 13. There are 16 residues in the CDR3. CDR3: CASSPGTSTGPHEQFF. CDR3 bases: TGTGCCAGCAGTCCCGGGACTAGCACTGGACCACATGAGCAGTTCTTC.

The J gene is TRBJ1-1, the V gene TRBV5-1; D may be TRBD1 (5 bases). The V end lost 2 bases, the J end lost 3 bases, and 11 bases lay between the germline ends. This CDR3 spans 14 amino acids. Germline CDR1 and CDR2: SGHRS and YFSETQ. The CDR3 is CASSLSRAYTEAFF. The DNA for the CDR3 is TGCGCCAGCAGCTTATCCAGGGCTTACACTGAAGCTTTCTTT.

This clonotype has only a few counts. Here the CDR3 reads CASSTNKGLNTEAFF. CDR3 DNA sequence: TGTGCCAGCAGCACCAATAAGGGATTGAACACTGAAGCTTTCTTT. The chain carries TRBV21-1 and TRBJ1-1. TRBV21-1 is labeled a pseudogene. The CDR3 is 15 amino acids.

The CDR3 reads CASSPGLKDGYTF. The DNA for the CDR3 is TGCGCCAGCAGCCCGGGACTAAAGGATGGCTACACCTTC. The chain employs TRBV5-1 and TRBJ1-2, with TRBD1 as a possible D gene (5 bases). Trimming cost V 4 bases and J 6 bases, with 13 bases left between them. Germline V CDR1 and CDR2: SGHRS, YFSETQ. The CDR3 runs 13 residues. The complete variable domain, with remaining parts taken from reference TRBV5-1 and TRBJ1-2, reads KAGVTQTPRYLIKTRGQQVTLSCSPISGHRSVSWYQQTPGQGLQFLFEYFSETQRNKGNFPGRFSGRQFSNSRSEMNVSTLELGDSALYLCASSPGLKDGYTFGSGTRLTVV.

The J gene is TRBJ2-5, the V gene TRBV29-1, with 8 bases matching TRBD1. The ends lost 7 bases at V and 5 bases at J; junction bases unmatched: 9. The CDR3 covers 13 residues. CDR1 and CDR2 from the germline V gene are SQVTM and ANQGSEA. CDR3 bases: TGCAGCGCCGGACAGGGAGTCGGGGAGACCCAGTACTTC. Its protein product is CSAGQGVGETQYF.

This clonotype has ten or more counts. DNA for the CDR3: TGTGCCAGCACTATGGGAGGGACCTACAATGAAAAACTGTTTTTT. Amino acids: CASTMGGTYNEKLFF. The V call is TRBV12-3 or TRBV12-4, the J call TRBJ1-4, with D possibly matching TRBD1 (5 bases). The CDR3 contains 15 residues. The V and J ends lost 7 bases and 5 bases respectively, with 17 bases between them.

A few counts support this clonotype. The rearrangement joins TRBV7-9 to TRBJ1-2, with 8 positions matching TRBD1. The CDR3 contains 14 residues. The V and J ends lost 3 bases and 7 bases, in that order; junction bases with no gene match: 7. Germline CDR1 is SEHNR and CDR2 is FQNEAQ (reference sequence). Written as DNA, the CDR3 is TGTGCCAGCAGCTTCCAGGACAGGGATAGTGGCTACACCTTC. Its translation: CASSFQDRDSGYTF.

This clonotype showed up just a few times. The gene calls are TRBV29-1 and TRBJ1-3, with 7 bases matching TRBD1. J lost 0 bases, V lost 4 bases, and 3 bases had no gene match. The CDR3 totals 14 residues. The V gene's germline CDR1 is SQVTM and CDR2 ANQGSEA. The CDR3 protein is CSVVPGGSGNTIYF. CDR3 nucleotide sequence: TGCAGCGTTGTCCCAGGGGGCTCTGGAAACACCATATATTTT. Supplemented by reference TRBV29-1 and TRBJ1-3, the full variable domain reads SAVISQKPSRDICQRGTSLTIQCQVDSQVTMMFWYRQQPGQSLTLIATANQGSEATYESGFVIDKFPISRPNLTFSTLTVSNMSPEDSSIYLCSVVPGGSGNTIYFGEGSWLTVV.

This clonotype was observed a few times. This chain joins TRBV3-1 and TRBJ2-1; D remains unclear. The V and J ends lost 3 bases and 7 bases respectively, with 16 bases between them. The CDR3 is made up of 15 amino acids. Per germline, CDR1 LGHDT and CDR2 YNNKEL (reference sequence). This chain's CDR3 is CASSHGRSSQNEQFF. In DNA, the CDR3 is TGTGCCAGCAGCCATGGTCGTAGTTCTCAGAATGAGCAGTTCTTC.

The chain links TRBV20-1 to TRBJ2-2; D gene unclear. Trimming cost V 3 bases and J 0 bases, with 5 bases left between them. Germline CDR1 is DFQATT and CDR2 is SNEGSKA (reference sequence). CDR3 length equals 13 residues. CDR3 in amino acids: CSASWPNTGELFF. The DNA for the CDR3 is TGCAGTGCTAGCTGGCCGAACACCGGGGAGCTGTTTTTT.

The chain has TRBV6-1 and TRBJ2-7, with a possible D match to TRBD1 (6 bases). Trimming stripped 1 base from V and 4 bases from J, with 14 bases between. The CDR3 totals 15 residues. Germline loops: CDR1 MNHNS, CDR2 SASEGT. The CDR3 nucleotides are TGTGCCAGCAGTGAAGATAGGCAGGGGTTTTACGAGCAGTACTTC. Residues: CASSEDRQGFYEQYF.

V usage is TRBV20-1 and J usage is TRBJ2-1; D is ambiguous. V shed 1 base and J shed 10 bases, with 8 bases lying between them. CDR3 length: 11 amino acids. Germline loops: CDR1 DFQATT, CDR2 SNEGSKA (reference sequence). The CDR3 loop is CSARADREQFF. The CDR3 DNA sequence: TGCAGTGCTAGAGCAGATCGGGAGCAGTTCTTC.

Only one count was recorded for this clonotype. The CDR3 nucleotides read TGTGCCAGCAGCTCCTGGACGGCTGGCTACACCTTC. This codes for CASSSWTAGYTF. The V and J genes are TRBV28 and TRBJ1-2; unclear D gene. Germline V gene lookup returns CDR1 MDHEN and CDR2 SYDVKM. Trimming removed 6 bases at V and 7 bases at J, with 12 bases between. The CDR3 runs 12 residues.

This clonotype has ten or more counts. The genes are TRBV4-2 and TRBJ2-1; the match to TRBD2 covers 7 bases. CDR3 size: 16 residues. The J segment lost 1 base and the V segment lost 7 bases, leaving 10 bases of the junction unmatched. Germline assignment: CDR1 LGHNA and CDR2 YNFKEQ. CDR3 region: CASKGGGSGSYNEQFF. The DNA for the CDR3 is TGTGCCAGCAAGGGAGGCGGGAGTGGTTCCTACAATGAGCAGTTCTTC.

A few counts support this clonotype. The chain uses TRBV4-3 and TRBJ2-3; D gene unclear. In germline, CDR1 is LGHNA, CDR2 YSLEER. This CDR3 has 13 amino acids. Trimming removed 0 bases at V and 4 bases at J, with 5 bases between. The CDR3 sequence is CASSQDRSDTQYF. CDR3 coding DNA: TGCGCCAGCAGCCAAGACAGGTCAGATACGCAGTATTTT.

The V and J genes are TRBV28 and TRBJ2-1, with a possible D match to TRBD2 (6 bases). The V gene's germline CDR1 is MDHEN and CDR2 SYDVKM. V dropped 6 bases and J dropped 9 bases, with 18 bases sitting between them. The CDR3 has 14 amino acids. The CDR3 loop reads CASRAGIKGGEQFF. The CDR3 DNA reads as TGTGCCAGCAGAGCGGGCATAAAAGGAGGTGAGCAGTTCTTC. The full variable domain, rest sourced from reference TRBV28 and TRBJ2-1, is DVKVTQSSRYLVKRTGEKVFLECVQDMDHENMFWYRQDPGLGLRLIYFSYDVKMKEKGDIPEGYSVSREKKERFSLILESASTNQTSMYLCASRAGIKGGEQFFGPGTRLTVL.

DNA for the CDR3: TGTGCCAGCAGTGTCCGATCCCCGCGGCCAGATACGCAGTATTTT. Translating gives CASSVRSPRPDTQYF. This chain links TRBV27 with TRBJ2-3; D is ambiguous. V gave up 5 bases and J gave up 4 bases, with 16 bases separating them. In germline, CDR1 is MNHEY, CDR2 SMNVEV (reference sequence). CDR3 length equals 15 residues.

The rearrangement uses TRBV11-1 and TRBJ2-1; D may match TRBD1 or TRBD2 (5 bases each). Trimming took 3 bases from V and 8 from J, leaving 20 bases between them. Germline CDR1 and CDR2: SGHAT and FQDESV (reference sequence). The CDR3 is made up of 16 amino acids. CDR3 residues: CASSFERVGEIDEQFF. The CDR3 region has the DNA TGTGCCAGCAGCTTTGAACGTGTAGGGGAGATCGATGAGCAGTTCTTC.

This clonotype was detected a few times. The chain joins TRBV20-1 to TRBJ2-3; 14 nucleotides agree with TRBD2. The CDR3 spans 18 residues. Per the germline V gene, CDR1 is DFQATT and CDR2 is SNEGSKA (reference sequence). V shed 5 bases and J 2 bases; nucleotides not matched to a gene: 12. In nucleotides, the CDR3 is TGCAGTGCTGGAGGACTAGCGGGGGGCTCCCCCCTCACAGATACGCAGTATTTT. Translating gives CSAGGLAGGSPLTDTQYF.